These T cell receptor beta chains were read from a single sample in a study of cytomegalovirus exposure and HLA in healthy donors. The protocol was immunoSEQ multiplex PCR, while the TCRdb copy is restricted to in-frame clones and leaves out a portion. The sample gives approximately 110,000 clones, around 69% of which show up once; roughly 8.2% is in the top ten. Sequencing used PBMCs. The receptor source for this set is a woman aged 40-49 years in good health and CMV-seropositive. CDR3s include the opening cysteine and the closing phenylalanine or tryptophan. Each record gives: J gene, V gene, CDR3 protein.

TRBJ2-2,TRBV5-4,CASSSGLAGTATGELFF
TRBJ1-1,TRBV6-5,CASTSSRGRETEAFF
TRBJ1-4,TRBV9,CASSPGGPHNEKLFF
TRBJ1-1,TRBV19,CASSIGQGTEAFF
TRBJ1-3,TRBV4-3,CASSTQTEFSGNTIYF
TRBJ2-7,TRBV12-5,CASGLGTGRPIYEQYF
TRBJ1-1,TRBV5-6,CASSRTEGTEAFF
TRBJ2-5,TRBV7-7,CASSSIQGVGETQYF
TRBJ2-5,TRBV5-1,CASSINSMPETQYF
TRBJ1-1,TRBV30,CAWTMGQGNTEAFF